This T cell receptor (beta chain) is drawn from a study of siplizumab effects on memory and regulatory T cells. A remark on this clone: The antigen is not known.

TCRdb's table, derived via immunoSEQ multiplex PCR, lists solely in-frame clones and lacks some. The sample gives about 98,000 clones, about 93% of which show up once; more than 0.95% is in the top ten. Study-wide findings and caveats: Roughly 75-97% of proliferating clones (CD4+ or CD8+) could not be assigned a naive or memory phenotype. Proliferating Tregs taken from siplizumab cultures were not shown to have a confirmed suppressive function. Siplizumab significantly decreased alloreactive sequences from unstimulated CD4+ memory cells.

With 2 bases removed from V and 0 bases from J, the gap between germline ends came to 8 bases. The CDR3 runs to 14 residues. Germline-derived CDR1 and CDR2 are MNHEY and SMNVEV (reference sequence). Sample: CD4+ T cells sorted from blood. This clonotype originated in a human donor in good health. The rearrangement joins TRBV27 to TRBJ2-7; D remains ambiguous. In nucleotides, the CDR3 is TGTGCCAGCAGTTTAAAGTCAGACTCCTACGAGCAGTACTTC. The encoded protein is CASSLKSDSYEQYF.